Listed here is a single T cell receptor beta chain. Template switching added a universal primer binding site, and final cDNA carried unique molecular identifiers. TCRdb processed the 5' RACE reads anew with MiXCR; each CDR3 protein has one entry. Counted here are about 900,000 distinct CDR3 sequences, around an eighth occurring once; the ten biggest clones make up about 1.6%. This sample was included in a study of identical twins. The CDR3 covers 16 residues. V was shortened by 5 bases and J by 1 base, with 16 bases between the two germline ends. Germline V gene data show CDR1 as SGHTA and CDR2 as FQGNSA. The sample was also reused in another study, on yellow fever vaccine responses in identical twins. This second study says: Twins reportedly mounted vaccine T cell responses that seemed partly convergent, partly personalized.

The genes are TRBV7-2 and TRBJ2-3; D might be TRBD2 (7 bases). The receptor was derived from a woman between 18 and 29 years old in good health. The sample taken for sequencing was PBMCs. CDR3 loop: CASSPGGGGRTDTQYF. The DNA for the CDR3 is TGTGCCAGCAGCCCGGGTGGGGGGGGCCGCACAGATACGCAGTATTTT.